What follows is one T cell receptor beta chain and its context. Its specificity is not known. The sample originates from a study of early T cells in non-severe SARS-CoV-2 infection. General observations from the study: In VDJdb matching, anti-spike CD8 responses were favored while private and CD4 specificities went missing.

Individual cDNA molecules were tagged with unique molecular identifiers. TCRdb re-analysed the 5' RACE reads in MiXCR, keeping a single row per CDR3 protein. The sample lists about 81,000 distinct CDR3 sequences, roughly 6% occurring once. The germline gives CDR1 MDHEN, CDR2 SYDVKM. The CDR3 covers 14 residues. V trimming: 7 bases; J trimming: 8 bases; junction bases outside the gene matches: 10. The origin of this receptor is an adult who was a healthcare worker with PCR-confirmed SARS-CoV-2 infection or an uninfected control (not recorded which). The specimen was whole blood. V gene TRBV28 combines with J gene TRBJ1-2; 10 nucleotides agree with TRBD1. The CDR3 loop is CASTTPGQGKGYTF. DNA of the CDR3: TGTGCCAGCACCACACCGGGACAGGGGAAAGGCTACACCTTC.